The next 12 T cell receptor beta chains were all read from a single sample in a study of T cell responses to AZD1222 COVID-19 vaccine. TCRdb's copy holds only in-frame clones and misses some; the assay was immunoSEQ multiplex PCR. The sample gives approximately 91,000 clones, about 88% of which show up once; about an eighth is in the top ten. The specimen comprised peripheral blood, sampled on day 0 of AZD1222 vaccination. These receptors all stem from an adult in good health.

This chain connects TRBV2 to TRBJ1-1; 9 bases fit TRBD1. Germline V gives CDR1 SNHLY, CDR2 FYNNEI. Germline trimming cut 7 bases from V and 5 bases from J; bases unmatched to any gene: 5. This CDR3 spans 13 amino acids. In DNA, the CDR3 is TGTGCCAGCAATGGACAGGGGTCGACTGAAGCTTTCTTT. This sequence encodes CASNGQGSTEAFF.

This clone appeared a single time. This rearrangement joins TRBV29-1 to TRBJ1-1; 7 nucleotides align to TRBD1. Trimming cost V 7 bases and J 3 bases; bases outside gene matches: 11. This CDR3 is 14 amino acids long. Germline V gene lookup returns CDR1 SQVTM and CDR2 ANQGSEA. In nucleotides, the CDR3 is TGCAGCGCTTCAGTAGGGGGCGCGGACACTGAAGCTTTCTTT. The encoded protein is CSASVGGADTEAFF.

For the CDR3, the DNA is TGTGCCAGCAGCCCCGCCAGGGTCTCCTACGAGCAGTACTTC. Protein: CASSPARVSYEQYF. V is TRBV5-6 and J is TRBJ2-7, with a tentative D call TRBD1 (5 bases). The V end lost 4 bases, the J end lost 0 bases, and 11 bases lay between the germline ends. This CDR3 spans 14 amino acids. CDR1 is SGHDT, CDR2 YYEEEE, per germline.

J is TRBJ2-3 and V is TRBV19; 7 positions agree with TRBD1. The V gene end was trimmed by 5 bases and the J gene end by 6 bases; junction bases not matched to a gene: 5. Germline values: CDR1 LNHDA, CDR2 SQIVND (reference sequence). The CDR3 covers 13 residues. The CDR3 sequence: CASSATQGDTQYF. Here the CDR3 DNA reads TGTGCCAGTAGTGCGACACAGGGGGATACGCAGTATTTT.

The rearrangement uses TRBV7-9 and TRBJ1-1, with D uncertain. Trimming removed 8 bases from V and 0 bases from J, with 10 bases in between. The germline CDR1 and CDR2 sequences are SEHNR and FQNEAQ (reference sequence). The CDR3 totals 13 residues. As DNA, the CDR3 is TGTGCCAGCGAAAGGCTTTTGAACACTGAAGCTTTCTTT. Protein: CASERLLNTEAFF.

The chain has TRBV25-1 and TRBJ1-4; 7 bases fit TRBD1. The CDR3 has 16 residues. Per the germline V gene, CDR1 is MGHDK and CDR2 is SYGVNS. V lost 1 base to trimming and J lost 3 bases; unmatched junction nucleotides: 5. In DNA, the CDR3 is TGTGCCAGCAGTGAATCCAGGGGGGTCTCTAATGAAAAACTGTTTTTT. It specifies CASSESRGVSNEKLFF.

CDR3: CASSYDRRFGNTIYF. CDR3 DNA: TGCGCCAGCAGCTATGACAGGCGATTTGGAAACACCATATATTTT. V is TRBV5-1 and J is TRBJ1-3, with a possible D match to TRBD1 (6 bases). Looked up from germline, CDR1 is SGHRS and CDR2 is YFSETQ. The CDR3 extends over 15 amino acids. Trimming left V 3 bases short and J 3 bases short, with 13 bases between.

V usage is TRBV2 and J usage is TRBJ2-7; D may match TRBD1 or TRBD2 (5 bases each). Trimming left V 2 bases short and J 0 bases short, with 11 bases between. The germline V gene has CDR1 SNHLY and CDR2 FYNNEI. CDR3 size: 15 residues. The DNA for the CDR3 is TGTGCCAGCAGTGAAATTTTGGGGACCTCCTACGAGCAGTACTTC. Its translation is CASSEILGTSYEQYF.

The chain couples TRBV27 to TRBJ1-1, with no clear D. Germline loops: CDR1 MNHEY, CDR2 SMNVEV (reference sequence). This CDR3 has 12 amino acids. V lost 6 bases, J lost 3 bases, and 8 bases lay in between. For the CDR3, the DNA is TGTGCCAGCAGCGACGGGTACACTGAAGCTTTCTTT. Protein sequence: CASSDGYTEAFF.

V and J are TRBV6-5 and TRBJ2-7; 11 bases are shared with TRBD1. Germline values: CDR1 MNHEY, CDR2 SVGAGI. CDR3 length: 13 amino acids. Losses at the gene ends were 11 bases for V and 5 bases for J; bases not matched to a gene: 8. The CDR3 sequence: CARSRGQGDEQYF. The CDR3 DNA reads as TGTGCCCGAAGTCGGGGACAGGGGGACGAGCAGTACTTC.

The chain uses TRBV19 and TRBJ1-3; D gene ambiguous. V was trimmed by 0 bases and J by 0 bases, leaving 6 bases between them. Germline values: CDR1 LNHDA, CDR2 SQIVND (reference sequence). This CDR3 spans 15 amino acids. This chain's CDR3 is CASSIDQSSGNTIYF. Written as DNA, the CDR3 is TGTGCCAGTAGTATAGACCAAAGCTCTGGAAACACCATATATTTT.

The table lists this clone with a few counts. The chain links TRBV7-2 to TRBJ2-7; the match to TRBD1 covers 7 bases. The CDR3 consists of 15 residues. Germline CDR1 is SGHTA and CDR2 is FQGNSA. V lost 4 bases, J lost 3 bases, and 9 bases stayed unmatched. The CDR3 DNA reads TGTGCCAGCAGCTGGACAGGAAATAGCTTCTACGAGCAGTACTTC. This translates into CASSWTGNSFYEQYF.